This T cell receptor (beta chain) is from a study of cytomegalovirus exposure and HLA in healthy donors. Study-level background: From HLA-typed donors, an early data release held some 91 million unique TCRs.

Comments on this clone: Its antigen is unknown.

This CDR3 contains 12 residues. Germline V lookup: CDR1 SGHNT, CDR2 YYREEE (reference sequence). Trimming removed 3 bases at V and 4 bases at J, with 5 bases between. PCR used 60 Vbeta primers and 13 Jbeta primers. TCRdb keeps only in-frame clones here, not all; method: immunoSEQ multiplex PCR. The sample consists of around 120,000 clones, around 60% of them appearing once. Overall study results and limits: Indistinguishability led to the exclusion of some V segments, TRBV6-2 and TRBV6-3 included. CMV antigen specificity was confirmed in vitro for a few CMV-associated chains. Later on, an analysis found that several of the most significant clusters appeared to be linked to common viral pathogens, which included parvovirus B19.

The TCR comes from a man aged 35 to 55 in good health and CMV-seropositive. Sequences were obtained from PBMCs. The rearrangement uses TRBV5-4 and TRBJ1-3; D gene ambiguous. The DNA of the CDR3 is TGTGCCAGCAGCTCCGGGGGAAACACCATATATTTT. Amino acid sequence: CASSSGGNTIYF. Filled out from reference TRBV5-4 and TRBJ1-3, the complete variable domain reads ETGVTQSPTHLIKTRGQQVTLRCSSQSGHNTVSWYQQALGQGPQFIFQYYREEENGRGNFPPRFSGLQFPNYSSELNVNALELDDSALYLCASSSGGNTIYFGEGSWLTVV.